Listed below are T cell receptor beta chains from one sample, sequenced in a study of PD-L1 blockade in urothelial cancer. TCRdb keeps only in-frame clones here, not all; method: immunoSEQ multiplex PCR. The data show roughly 42,000 clones, approximately 77% seen once. The sequences come from PBMCs, collected around atezolizumab (anti-PD-L1) treatment. The receptors shown here come from a man aged 65 to 79 with urothelial cancer. CDR3s include the opening cysteine and the closing phenylalanine or tryptophan.

j_call v_call cdr3_aa
TRBJ2-1 TRBV27 CASSFTGLAGVIYNEQFF
TRBJ1-2 TRBV6-5 CASSSGVNRGYGYTF
TRBJ2-4 TRBV5-4 CASSGDRDYQRDIQYF
TRBJ2-7 TRBV28 CASSLLAVSSYEQYF
TRBJ1-4 TRBV13 CASSPPGQGEEKLFF
TRBJ2-2 TRBV30 CAWTYTGELFF
TRBJ2-7 TRBV5-1 CASSFTGLDTGASTYEQYF
TRBJ2-2 TRBV28 CAAGTSGAVLELFF
TRBJ1-2 TRBV27 CASSLTSPGAWYGYTF
TRBJ1-1 TRBV10-3 CAISERGDNTEAFF
TRBJ2-4 TRBV7-9 CASSREGAAYF
TRBJ1-2 TRBV27 CASSFQGGYGYTF
TRBJ2-6 TRBV27 CASSGWTGGNSGANVLTF
TRBJ2-7 TRBV28 CASRVATPYEQYF
TRBJ2-7 TRBV7-8 CASSLARARGSYEQYF
TRBJ2-7 TRBV21-1 CASSTRLAGDFGDFYEQYF
TRBJ2-3 TRBV29-1 CSGGEWKDTQYF
TRBJ1-3 TRBV6-1 CASSVIQGTGNTIYF
TRBJ2-3 TRBV6-5 CASTTRAFPPDTQYF
TRBJ2-1 TRBV19 CASSRGGNSYNEQFF
TRBJ1-2 TRBV4-3 CASSQQIGQGSLYGYTF
TRBJ2-1 TRBV29-1 CSVLAASSYNEQFF
TRBJ2-5 TRBV29-1 CSGSIPGYETQYF
TRBJ1-4 TRBV2 CASSPGRGGRSGEKLFF
TRBJ2-2 TRBV19 CASKIQVLNTGELFF
TRBJ2-6 TRBV2 CASSQSGGRGANVLTF
TRBJ1-2 TRBV27 CASSLVAATKGYGYTF
TRBJ1-2 TRBV4-1 CASSQEEGDSGYTF
TRBJ1-4 TRBV19 CASSITGKVTNEKLFF